The 15 T cell receptor beta chains presented below share a single source sample, sequenced in a study of Graves' ophthalmopathy and Graves' hyperthyroidism. The study amplified TCR beta CDR3 regions using RNA transcripts. RT-PCR with HTBI primers came first, then second-round multiplex PCR. One entry per CDR3 protein, called by TCRdb with MiXCR from the multiplex PCR reads. The table has about 740,000 distinct CDR3 sequences, roughly two fifths seen once. The material sequenced was peripheral blood. These receptors all come from an adult man with Graves' ophthalmopathy.

The sample holds a few counts of this clonotype. The V call is TRBV27, the J call TRBJ2-7; the D is unclear. CDR1 and CDR2 (germline): MNHEY, SMNVEV (reference sequence). The germline V and J ends were trimmed by 6 bases and 2 bases, with 14 bases remaining between them. The CDR3 totals 14 residues. CDR3 protein: CASSSRLAAYEQYF. The CDR3 DNA is TGTGCCAGCAGCTCCCGCCTGGCCGCCTACGAGCAGTACTTC.

This clonotype was picked up many times. The gene calls are TRBV19 and TRBJ2-7; no clear D gene. The V end lost 1 base, the J end lost 0 bases, and 7 bases lay between the germline ends. This CDR3 comprises 14 residues. The germline gives CDR1 LNHDA, CDR2 SQIVND (reference sequence). CDR3: CASSIGGVSYEQYF. The CDR3 bases are TGTGCCAGTAGTATAGGCGGTGTCTCCTACGAGCAGTACTTC.

This clonotype occurred once. A read error is possible here, since a much larger clone lies one base away. This sequence joins TRBV2 and TRBJ2-5; 7 nucleotides match TRBD1. The CDR3 extends over 13 amino acids. V lost 8 bases, J lost 3 bases, and 6 bases stayed unmatched. Germline CDR1 SNHLY, CDR2 FYNNEI. The CDR3 protein is CASGKGTEETQYF. For the CDR3, the DNA is TGTGCCAGCGGCAAAGGGACAGAAGAGACCCAGTACTTC. Full variable domain (missing parts from reference TRBV2 and TRBJ2-5): EPEVTQTPSHQVTQMGQEVILRCVPISNHLYFYWYRQILGQKVEFLVSFYNNEISEKSEIFDDQFSVERPDGSNFTLKIRSTKLEDSAMYFCASGKGTEETQYFGPGTRLLVL.

This clonotype was observed many times. The chain is built from TRBV29-1 and TRBJ1-1; D is ambiguous. Germline values: CDR1 SQVTM, CDR2 ANQGSEA. Trimming took off 0 bases at V and 6 bases at J, with 8 bases between the two ends. This CDR3 is 12 amino acids long. The CDR3 DNA reads TGCAGCGTTGAAGATCTGGGATCTGAAGCTTTCTTT. It encodes CSVEDLGSEAFF.

CDR3 in DNA: TGTGCCAGCACCCCCGGACAGGGGCATTTCTACGAGCAGTACTTC. Translated: CASTPGQGHFYEQYF. The chain employs TRBV2 and TRBJ2-7; 9 bases are shared with TRBD1. From germline, CDR1 is SNHLY and CDR2 FYNNEI. The J segment lost 3 bases and the V segment lost 7 bases, leaving 10 bases of the junction unmatched. This CDR3 is built from 15 residues.

The chain joins TRBV20-1 to TRBJ2-7; 8 bases align to TRBD2. The ends lost 5 bases at V and 5 bases at J; junction bases unmatched: 14. Germline CDR1 reads DFQATT; CDR2 reads SNEGSKA (reference sequence). The CDR3 contains 15 residues. CDR3 DNA sequence: TGCAGTGCTGGCGCCATGACTAGCGACCGGCACGAGCAGTACTTC. It codes for CSAGAMTSDRHEQYF.

The rearrangement links TRBV29-1 to TRBJ1-2, with TRBD1 matching 8 bases. Germline V CDR1 and CDR2: SQVTM, ANQGSEA. Trimming cost V 7 bases and J 10 bases; bases outside gene matches: 11. The length of the CDR3 is 12 residues. The CDR3 DNA sequence: TGCAGCGCCCGAGGACAGGGCGGAGACTACACCTTC. It translates to CSARGQGGDYTF.

Only a few counts were recorded for this clonotype. The rearrangement joins TRBV6-5 to TRBJ1-4, with 9 bases aligning to TRBD1. The CDR3 totals 15 residues. Trimming at V came to 2 bases and at J to 7 bases, leaving 5 bases not matched to a gene. Germline loops: CDR1 MNHEY, CDR2 SVGAGI. In DNA form, the CDR3 reads TGTGCCAGCAGTTACGATGGGACAGGGATTGAAAAACTGTTTTTT. This gives the protein CASSYDGTGIEKLFF.

This clonotype was detected ten times or more. The genes are TRBV10-3 and TRBJ1-4; D is possibly TRBD1 (5 bases). The CDR3 has 16 residues. CDR1 is ENHRY, CDR2 SYGVKD, per germline. Trimming stripped 0 bases from V and 4 bases from J, with 12 bases between. CDR3 in amino acids: CAISESGTGINEKLFF. CDR3 coding DNA: TGTGCCATCAGTGAGTCGGGAACAGGCATTAATGAAAAACTGTTTTTT.

The gene calls are TRBV15 and TRBJ1-2; 7 nucleotides line up with TRBD1. CDR3 size: 15 residues. Germline CDR1 LNHNV, CDR2 YYDKDF (reference sequence). V lost 11 bases, J lost 4 bases, and 16 bases stayed unmatched. CDR3 protein: CASPVTTGTAYGYTF. CDR3 sequence (DNA): TGTGCCTCGCCCGTGACTACAGGGACAGCCTATGGCTACACCTTC.

This clonotype showed up many times. J is TRBJ2-5 and V is TRBV25-1; D is unresolved. Germline CDR1 MGHDK, CDR2 SYGVNS. The CDR3 consists of 18 residues. V was shortened by 1 base and J by 2 bases, with 20 bases between the two germline ends. The CDR3 nucleotides are TGTGCCAGCAGTGAATTGGGGATGAAGGTCCCGGCACAAGAGACCCAGTACTTC. It is translated as CASSELGMKVPAQETQYF.

The chain links TRBV29-1 to TRBJ1-1; 10 bases align to TRBD1. The CDR3 spans 13 residues. Losses at the gene ends were 6 bases for V and 0 bases for J; bases not matched to a gene: 1. Looked up from germline, CDR1 is SQVTM and CDR2 is ANQGSEA. The CDR3 spells CSVDRGLNTEAFF. Written as DNA, the CDR3 is TGCAGCGTAGACAGGGGGCTGAACACTGAAGCTTTCTTT. Full variable domain (missing parts from reference TRBV29-1 and TRBJ1-1): SAVISQKPSRDICQRGTSLTIQCQVDSQVTMMFWYRQQPGQSLTLIATANQGSEATYESGFVIDKFPISRPNLTFSTLTVSNMSPEDSSIYLCSVDRGLNTEAFFGQGTRLTVV.

Concerning this clonotype: A much larger clone is a single base away; this may be a read error. This sequence joins TRBV2 and TRBJ1-2, with D tentatively TRBD1 (5 bases). Germline CDR1 and CDR2: SNHLY and FYNNEI. V lost 7 bases to trimming and J lost 7 bases, with 25 bases between them. The CDR3 contains 16 residues. The CDR3 coding sequence is TGTGCCAGCAAGGGGAACATCCGGGCCACGGCGGGTGGCTACACCTTC. This gives the protein CASKGNIRATAGGYTF.

Details on this clonotype: A read error may account for a junction end that differs from germline. The V call is TRBV7-7, the J call TRBJ2-7; no firm D call. CDR3 length equals 15 residues. The V gene's germline CDR1 is SSHAT and CDR2 FNYEAQ (reference sequence). The CDR3 reads CASSLFPSRDYEQYF. The DNA for the CDR3 is TGTGCTAGCAGCTTATTTCCTTCTAGAGACTACGAGCAGTACTTC.

The chain joins TRBV12-3 or TRBV12-4 to TRBJ1-4; no reliable D call. CDR3 size: 16 residues. The V gene lost 8 bases and the J gene lost 8 bases, with 24 bases spanning the gap. The CDR3 loop is CASPRAGEGYEEKLFF. The CDR3, as DNA: TGTGCCAGCCCTAGGGCCGGCGAGGGATACGAAGAAAAACTGTTTTTT.